The entry that follows covers one T cell receptor (beta chain) sequence. Its antigen is not known. V lost 5 bases to trimming and J lost 7 bases; unmatched junction nucleotides: 16. Looked up from germline, CDR1 is SGHTA and CDR2 is FQGNSA. The CDR3 is 17 residues long. Then a second PCR, running about 6 to 11 cycles, was carried out with a sample-barcoded 5' primer and a J-beta primer mix. The authors tagged each cDNA molecule using a template-switch adaptor with 12 random nucleotides. MiXCR was run by TCRdb on the 5' RACE reads, yielding one entry per CDR3 protein. This sample carries 1.5 million to 1.8 million distinct CDR3 sequences, roughly 43% of them seen once, and the ten largest clones take about 3.8%. There were healthy Caucasian individuals from Russia, aged roughly 6 to 95, serving as donors. This entry is derived from a study of blood T cells in healthy people across ages. Across the study: Capture by template switching was about one barcoded beta molecule per two T cells. Overall study results and limits: The recorded TCR beta diversity per million T cells decreased in a roughly linear manner with age.

The receptor was derived from a woman aged 18-35 years in good health. The chain employs TRBV7-2 and TRBJ2-7, with 11 positions matching TRBD2. The specimen was blood. CDR3 coding DNA: TGTGCCAGCAGCCAAGTGGGACTAGCGGCAACGGGGAATGAGCAGTACTTC. It is translated as CASSQVGLAATGNEQYF. Drawing the rest from reference TRBV7-2 and TRBJ2-7, the complete variable domain is GAGVSQSPSNKVTEKGKDVELRCDPISGHTALYWYRQSLGQGLEFLIYFQGNSAPDKSGLPSDRFSAERTGGSVSTLTIQRTQQEDSAVYLCASSQVGLAATGNEQYFGPGTRLTVT.